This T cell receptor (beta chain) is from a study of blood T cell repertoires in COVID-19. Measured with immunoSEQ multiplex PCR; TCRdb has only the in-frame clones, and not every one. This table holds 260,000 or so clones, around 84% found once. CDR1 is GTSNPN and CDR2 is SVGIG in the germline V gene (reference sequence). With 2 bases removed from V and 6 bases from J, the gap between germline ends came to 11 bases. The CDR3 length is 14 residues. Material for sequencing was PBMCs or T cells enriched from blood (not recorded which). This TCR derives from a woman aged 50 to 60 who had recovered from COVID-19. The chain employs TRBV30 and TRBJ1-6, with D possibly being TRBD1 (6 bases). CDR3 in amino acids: CAWSRGHPNSPLHF. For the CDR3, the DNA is TGTGCCTGGAGTCGGGGACACCCTAATTCACCCCTCCACTTT.